This TCR beta chain is drawn from a study of cytomegalovirus exposure and HLA in healthy donors. Study-wide background: The study placed 80% to 85% of its 398 genotyped donors in the Caucasian-associated ancestry cluster. Study observations and caveats: TCR beta sequences reportedly predicted most subjects' HLA-A and HLA-B alleles accurately. Later on, an analysis tied roughly 17,000 TCR beta sequences to HLA alleles at 0.05 false discovery rate.

The CDR3 spans 15 residues. Germline V gene lookup returns CDR1 LGHNA and CDR2 YNFKEQ. The J segment lost 5 bases and the V segment lost 6 bases, leaving 11 bases of the junction unmatched. On this clone: No antigen is known for it.

Nominally healthy donors provided the samples, though records likely missed some immune exposures. Primers for the PCR totalled 60 Vbeta and 13 Jbeta. Here immunoSEQ multiplex PCR was the method, and the copy in TCRdb shows in-frame clones only, minus some. The repertoire holds about 130,000 clones, with about two thirds as singletons. This clonotype originated in a human donor in good health. The sequencing input was PBMCs. The chain links TRBV4-2 to TRBJ2-7, with 9 positions matching TRBD2. The CDR3 protein is CASSFGASGADEQYF. DNA of the CDR3: TGTGCCAGCAGTTTCGGCGCTAGCGGGGCGGACGAGCAGTACTTC.